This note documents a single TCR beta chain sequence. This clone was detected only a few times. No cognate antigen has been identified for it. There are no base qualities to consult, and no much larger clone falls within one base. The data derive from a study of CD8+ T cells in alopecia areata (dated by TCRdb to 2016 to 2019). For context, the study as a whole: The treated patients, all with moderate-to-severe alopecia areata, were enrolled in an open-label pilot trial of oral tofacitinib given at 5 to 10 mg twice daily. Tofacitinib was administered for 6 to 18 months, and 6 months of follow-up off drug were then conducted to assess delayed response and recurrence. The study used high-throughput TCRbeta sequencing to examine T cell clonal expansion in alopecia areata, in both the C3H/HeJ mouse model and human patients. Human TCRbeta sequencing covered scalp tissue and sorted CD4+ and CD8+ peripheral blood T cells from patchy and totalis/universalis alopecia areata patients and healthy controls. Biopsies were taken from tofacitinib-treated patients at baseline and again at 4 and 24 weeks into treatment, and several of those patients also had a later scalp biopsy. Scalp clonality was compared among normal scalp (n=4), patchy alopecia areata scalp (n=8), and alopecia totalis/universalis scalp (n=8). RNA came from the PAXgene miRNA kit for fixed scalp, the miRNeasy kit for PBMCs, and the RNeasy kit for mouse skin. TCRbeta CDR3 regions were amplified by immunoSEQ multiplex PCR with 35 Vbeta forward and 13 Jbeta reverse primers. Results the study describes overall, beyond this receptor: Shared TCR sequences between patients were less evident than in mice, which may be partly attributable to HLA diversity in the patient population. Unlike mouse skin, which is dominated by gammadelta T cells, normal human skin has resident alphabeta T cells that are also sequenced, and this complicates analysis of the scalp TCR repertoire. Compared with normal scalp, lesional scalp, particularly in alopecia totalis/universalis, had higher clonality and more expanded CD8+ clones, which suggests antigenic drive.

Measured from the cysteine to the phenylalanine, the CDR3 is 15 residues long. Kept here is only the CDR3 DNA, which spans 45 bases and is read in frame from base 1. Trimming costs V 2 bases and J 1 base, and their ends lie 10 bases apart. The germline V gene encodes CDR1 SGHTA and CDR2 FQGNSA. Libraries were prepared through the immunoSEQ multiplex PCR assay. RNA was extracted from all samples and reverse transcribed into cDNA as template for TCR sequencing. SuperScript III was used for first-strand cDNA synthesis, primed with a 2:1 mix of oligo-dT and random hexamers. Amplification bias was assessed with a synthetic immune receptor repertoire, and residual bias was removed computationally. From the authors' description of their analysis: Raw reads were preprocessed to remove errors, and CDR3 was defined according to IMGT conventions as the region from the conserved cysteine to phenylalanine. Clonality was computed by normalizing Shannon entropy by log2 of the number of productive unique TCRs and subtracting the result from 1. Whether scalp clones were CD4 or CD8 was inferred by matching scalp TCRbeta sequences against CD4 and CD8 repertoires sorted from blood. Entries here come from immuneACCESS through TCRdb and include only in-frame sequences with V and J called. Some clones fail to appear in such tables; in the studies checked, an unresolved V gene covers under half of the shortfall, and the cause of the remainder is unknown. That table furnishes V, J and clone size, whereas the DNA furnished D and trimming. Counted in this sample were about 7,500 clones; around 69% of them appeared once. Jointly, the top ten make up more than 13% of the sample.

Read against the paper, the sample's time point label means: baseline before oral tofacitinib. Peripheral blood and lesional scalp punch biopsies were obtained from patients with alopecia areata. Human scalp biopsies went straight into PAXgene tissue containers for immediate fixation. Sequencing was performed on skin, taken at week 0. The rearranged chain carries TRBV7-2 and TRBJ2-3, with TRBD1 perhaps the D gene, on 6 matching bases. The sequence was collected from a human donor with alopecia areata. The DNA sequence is TGTGCCAGCAGCTTAAATACAGGGCGCACAGATACGCAGTATTTT. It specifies CASSLNTGRTDTQYF.